This record concerns one T cell receptor beta chain sequence. This sample was included in a study of control samples from healthy donors and cancer patients. Assay: immunoSEQ multiplex PCR; the TCRdb copy retains only in-frame clones and omits some. The table includes under 150,000 clones, 75% to 90% detected once. Sequenced: blood. This receptor was identified in a man under 40 in good health.

The CDR3 sequence: CASSERTLTLYGYTF. The CDR3 DNA follows: TGTGCCAGCAGTGAACGGACCCTCACCCTCTATGGCTACACCTTC. The chain recombines TRBV6-1 with TRBJ1-2; D gene ambiguous. The CDR3 is 15 amino acids. V was trimmed by 2 bases and J by 4 bases, leaving 14 bases between them. Per germline, CDR1 MNHNS and CDR2 SASEGT.